This T cell receptor beta chain appears in the sequencing data of a study of cytomegalovirus exposure and HLA in healthy donors. Points from the study as a whole: Among the most significant clusters, several appeared linked to common viral pathogens in a later analysis.

The PCR had 60 Vbeta and 13 Jbeta primers. Clones were read by immunoSEQ multiplex PCR, and TCRdb kept only the in-frame ones, dropping some. The table lists over 110,000 clones, 80% of them singletons. The J segment lost 2 bases and the V segment lost 5 bases, leaving 7 bases of the junction unmatched. This CDR3 spans 17 amino acids. Germline-derived CDR1 and CDR2 are MNHEY and SMNVEV (reference sequence). With respect to this clone: No antigen is known for it. The same CDR3 arises from other DNA sequences in this sample as well.

The gene calls are TRBV27 and TRBJ1-6; TRBD1 aligns across 9 bases. The sample taken for sequencing was PBMCs. This receptor was taken from a man in his forties in good health and CMV-seronegative. Here the CDR3 reads CASSNKRQGAYNSPLHF. In DNA form, the CDR3 reads TGTGCCAGCAGTAATAAACGACAGGGGGCCTATAATTCACCCCTCCACTTT.